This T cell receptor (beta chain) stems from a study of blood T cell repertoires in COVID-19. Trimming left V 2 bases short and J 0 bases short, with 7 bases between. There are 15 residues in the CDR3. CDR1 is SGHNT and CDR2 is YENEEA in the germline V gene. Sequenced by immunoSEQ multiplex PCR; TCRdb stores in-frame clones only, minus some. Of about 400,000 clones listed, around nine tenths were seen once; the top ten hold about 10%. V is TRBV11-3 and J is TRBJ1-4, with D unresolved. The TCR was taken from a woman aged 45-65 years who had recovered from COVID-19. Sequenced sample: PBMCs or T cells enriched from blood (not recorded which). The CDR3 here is CASSLPHPTNEKLFF. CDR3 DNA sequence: TGTGCCAGCAGCTTACCACACCCAACTAATGAAAAACTGTTTTTT.